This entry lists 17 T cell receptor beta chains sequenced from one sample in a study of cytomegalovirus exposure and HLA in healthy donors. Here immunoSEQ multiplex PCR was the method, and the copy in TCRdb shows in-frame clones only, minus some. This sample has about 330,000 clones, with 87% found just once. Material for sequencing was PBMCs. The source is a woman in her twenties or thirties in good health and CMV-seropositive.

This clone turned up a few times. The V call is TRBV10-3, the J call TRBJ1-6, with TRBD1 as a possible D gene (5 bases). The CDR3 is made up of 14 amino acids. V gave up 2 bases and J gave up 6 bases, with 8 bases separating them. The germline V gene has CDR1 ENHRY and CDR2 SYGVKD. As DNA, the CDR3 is TGTGCCATCAGTGAGATTGGGGGTAATTCACCCCTCCACTTT. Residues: CAISEIGGNSPLHF.

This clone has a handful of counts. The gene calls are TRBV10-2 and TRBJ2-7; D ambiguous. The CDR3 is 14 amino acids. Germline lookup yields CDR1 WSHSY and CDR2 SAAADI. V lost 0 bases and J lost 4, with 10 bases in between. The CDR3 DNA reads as TGCGCCAGCAGTGAGTCGGGGTTGGGGTACGAGCAGTACTTC. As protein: CASSESGLGYEQYF.

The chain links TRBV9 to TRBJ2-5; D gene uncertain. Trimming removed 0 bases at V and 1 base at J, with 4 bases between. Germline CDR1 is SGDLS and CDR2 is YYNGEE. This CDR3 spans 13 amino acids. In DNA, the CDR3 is TGTGCCAGCAGCGTAGCGGCCCAAGAGACCCAGTACTTC. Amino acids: CASSVAAQETQYF.

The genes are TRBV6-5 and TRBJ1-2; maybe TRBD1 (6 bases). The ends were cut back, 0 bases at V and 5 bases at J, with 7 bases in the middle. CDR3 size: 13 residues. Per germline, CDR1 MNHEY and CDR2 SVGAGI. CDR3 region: CASSYSGGYGYTF. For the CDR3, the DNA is TGTGCCAGCAGTTACTCAGGGGGTTATGGCTACACCTTC.

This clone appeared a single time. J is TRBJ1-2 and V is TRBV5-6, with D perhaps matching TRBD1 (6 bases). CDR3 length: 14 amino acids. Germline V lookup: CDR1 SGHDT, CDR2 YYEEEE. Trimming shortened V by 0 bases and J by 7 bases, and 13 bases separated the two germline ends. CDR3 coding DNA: TGTGCCAGCAGCTTGGCGGGGGGCTCCTCTGGCTACACCTTC. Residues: CASSLAGGSSGYTF.

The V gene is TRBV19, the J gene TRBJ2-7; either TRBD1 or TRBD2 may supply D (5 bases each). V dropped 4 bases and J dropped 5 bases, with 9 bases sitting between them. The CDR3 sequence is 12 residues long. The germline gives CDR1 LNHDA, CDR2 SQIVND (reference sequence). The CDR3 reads CASSTGRHEQYF. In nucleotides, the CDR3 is TGTGCCAGTAGTACGGGGCGGCACGAGCAGTACTTC.

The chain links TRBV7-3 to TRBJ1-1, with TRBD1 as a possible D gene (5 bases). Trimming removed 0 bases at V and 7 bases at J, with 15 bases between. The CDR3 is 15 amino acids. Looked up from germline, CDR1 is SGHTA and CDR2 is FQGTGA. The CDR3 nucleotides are TGTGCCAGCAGCTTAACGTTCCCAGGGATCAGTGAAGCTTTCTTT. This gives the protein CASSLTFPGISEAFF.

The CDR3 protein is CASSSRQGAYEQYF. CDR3 coding DNA: TGTGCCAGCAGCTCTAGACAGGGGGCCTACGAGCAGTACTTC. This chain uses TRBV7-6 with TRBJ2-7; 9 bases agree with TRBD1. The ends lost 4 bases at V and 2 bases at J; junction bases unmatched: 3. Looked up from germline, CDR1 is SGHVS and CDR2 is FNYEAQ. The CDR3 is 14 residues long. The whole variable domain, filled in from reference TRBV7-6 and TRBJ2-7, reads GAGVSQSPRYKVTKRGQDVALRCDPISGHVSLYWYRQALGQGPEFLTYFNYEAQQDKSGLPNDRFSAERPEGSISTLTIQRTEQRDSAMYRCASSSRQGAYEQYFGPGTRLTVT.

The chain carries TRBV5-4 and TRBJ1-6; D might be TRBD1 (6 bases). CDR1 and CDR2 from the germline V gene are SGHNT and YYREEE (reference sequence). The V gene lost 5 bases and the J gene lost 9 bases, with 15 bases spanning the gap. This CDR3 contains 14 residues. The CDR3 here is CASRRGAEGSPLHF. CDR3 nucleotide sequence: TGTGCCAGCAGGCGGGGGGCGGAGGGTTCACCCCTCCACTTT.

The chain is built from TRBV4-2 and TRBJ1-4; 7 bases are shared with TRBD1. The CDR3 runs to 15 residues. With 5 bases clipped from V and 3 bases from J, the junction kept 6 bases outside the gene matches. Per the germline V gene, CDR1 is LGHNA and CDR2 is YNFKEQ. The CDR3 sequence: CASSAGGTANEKLFF. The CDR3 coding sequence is TGTGCCAGCAGCGCGGGCGGGACAGCTAATGAAAAACTGTTTTTT.

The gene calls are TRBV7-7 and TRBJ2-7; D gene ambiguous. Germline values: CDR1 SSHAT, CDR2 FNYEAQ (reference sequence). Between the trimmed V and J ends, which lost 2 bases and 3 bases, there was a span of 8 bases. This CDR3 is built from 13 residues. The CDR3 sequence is CASSLFSGYEQYF. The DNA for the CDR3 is TGTGCCAGCAGCTTATTCAGTGGCTACGAGCAGTACTTC. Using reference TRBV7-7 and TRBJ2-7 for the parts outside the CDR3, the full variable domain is GAGVSQSPRYKVTKRGQDVTLRCDPISSHATLYWYQQALGQGPEFLTYFNYEAQPDKSGLPSDRFSAERPEGSISTLTIQRTEQRDSAMYRCASSLFSGYEQYFGPGTRLTVT.

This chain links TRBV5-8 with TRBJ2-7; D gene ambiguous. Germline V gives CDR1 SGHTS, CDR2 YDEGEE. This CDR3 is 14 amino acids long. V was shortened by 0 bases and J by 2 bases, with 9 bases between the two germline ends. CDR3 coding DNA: TGTGCCAGCAGCTTGGTTCAGCAGACCTACGAGCAGTACTTC. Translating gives CASSLVQQTYEQYF.

The CDR3: CAWSDPSRGPGTRDYEQYF. The CDR3 coding sequence is TGTGCCTGGAGTGACCCCTCGCGGGGACCCGGGACACGGGATTACGAGCAGTACTTC. This sequence joins TRBV30 and TRBJ2-7; tentatively, D is TRBD1 or TRBD2 (6 bases each). The germline V and J ends were trimmed by 1 base and 4 bases, with 29 bases remaining between them. Germline V gene data show CDR1 as GTSNPN and CDR2 as SVGIG (reference sequence). This CDR3 comprises 19 residues.

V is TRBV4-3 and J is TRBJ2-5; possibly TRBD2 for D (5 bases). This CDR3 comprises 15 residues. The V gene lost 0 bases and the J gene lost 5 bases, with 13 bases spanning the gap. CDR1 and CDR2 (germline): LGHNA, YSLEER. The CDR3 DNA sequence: TGCGCCAGCAGCCAAGAACTTGGGCTAGCCGAGACCCAGTACTTC. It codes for CASSQELGLAETQYF.

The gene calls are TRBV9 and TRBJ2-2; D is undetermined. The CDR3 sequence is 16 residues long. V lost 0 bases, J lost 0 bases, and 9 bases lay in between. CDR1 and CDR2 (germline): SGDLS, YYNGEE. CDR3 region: CASSVGSRTNTGELFF. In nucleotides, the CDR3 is TGTGCCAGCAGCGTAGGGAGTAGGACGAACACCGGGGAGCTGTTTTTT.

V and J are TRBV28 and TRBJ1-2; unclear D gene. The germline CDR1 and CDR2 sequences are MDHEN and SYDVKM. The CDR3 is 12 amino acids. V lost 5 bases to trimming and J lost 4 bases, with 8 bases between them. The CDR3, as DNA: TGTGCCAGCAGTAGGGTTTCCTATGGCTACACCTTC. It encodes CASSRVSYGYTF.

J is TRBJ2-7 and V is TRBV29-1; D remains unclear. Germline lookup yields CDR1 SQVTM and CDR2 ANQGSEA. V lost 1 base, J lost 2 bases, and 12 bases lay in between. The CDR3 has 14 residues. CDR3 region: CSVEVVAGAYEQYF. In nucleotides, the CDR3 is TGCAGCGTTGAAGTTGTTGCAGGAGCCTACGAGCAGTACTTC.